Listed here are 28 T cell receptor beta chains from one sample, sequenced in a study of read filtering for tumor transcriptome and immune sequencing. Molecular barcoded adaptors covering alpha/delta and beta/gamma chains were used on roughly 400 ng RNA. TCRdb recomputed calls from the reads with MiXCR, one row per CDR3 protein. The table lists 40,000 or so distinct CDR3 sequences, approximately 12% of them singletons. Sequenced input: a population of CD138-negative cells sorted from bone marrow. The origin of the receptors is a donor at least 40 years old with multiple myeloma.

In regard to this clonotype: A much more abundant neighbour one base away suggests this may be a read error. V is TRBV7-9 and J is TRBJ2-2, with D unresolved. The V end lost 8 bases, the J end lost 9 bases, and 19 bases lay between the germline ends. Looked up from germline, CDR1 is SEHNR and CDR2 is FQNEAQ (reference sequence). The CDR3 has 14 residues. The CDR3 nucleotides read TGTGCCAGCGGTATCCCCACCCAAGCCAGGGAGCTGTTTTTT. Protein: CASGIPTQARELFF.

The gene calls are TRBV28 and TRBJ2-5; TRBD1 agrees at 9 bases. The CDR3 length is 13 residues. Unmatched junction bases numbered 6, after V lost 8 bases and J lost 5 bases. CDR1 is MDHEN and CDR2 is SYDVKM in the germline V gene. The DNA for the CDR3 is TGTGCCAGCGGAAACAGGGGGCTTGAGACCCAGTACTTC. Encoded protein: CASGNRGLETQYF.

This clonotype showed up many times. The V and J genes are TRBV12-3 or TRBV12-4 and TRBJ2-6; no clear D gene. The CDR3 is made up of 14 amino acids. Trimming left V 10 bases short and J 0 bases short, with 10 bases between. CDR3 DNA sequence: TGTGCCACCCCCGATGGCTCTGGGGCCAACGTCCTGACTTTC. This codes for CATPDGSGANVLTF.

The V call is TRBV19, the J call TRBJ2-4; TRBD1 aligns across 8 bases. J was trimmed by 12 bases and V by 0 bases; bases with no gene match: 4. Germline CDR1 and CDR2: LNHDA and SQIVND (reference sequence). The CDR3 sequence is 13 residues long. The CDR3 loop reads CASSIETGAHQYF. In DNA, the CDR3 is TGTGCCAGTAGTATAGAGACAGGGGCACATCAGTACTTC.

This clonotype has just a few counts. J is TRBJ1-3 and V is TRBV15; D is unclear. Germline CDR1 LNHNV, CDR2 YYDKDF (reference sequence). The length of the CDR3 is 13 residues. Trimming cost V 3 bases and J 3 bases, with 6 bases left between them. CDR3 DNA sequence: TGTGCCACCAGCAGCAGTATTGGAAACACCATATATTTT. This sequence encodes CATSSSIGNTIYF.

With respect to this clonotype: A much larger clonotype is one base distant, so this may be a read error. The V call is TRBV7-2, the J call TRBJ2-1; D is perhaps TRBD2 (6 bases). This CDR3 region has 17 residues. Germline assignment: CDR1 SGHTA and CDR2 FQGNSA. The ends were cut back, 5 bases at V and 0 bases at J, with 17 bases in the middle. CDR3 coding DNA: TGTGCCAGCAGCACCCCCACCGGGAGAAGCTCCTACAATGAGCAGTTCTTC. It translates to CASSTPTGRSSYNEQFF.

This clonotype was observed at least ten times. This chain links TRBV28 with TRBJ2-7; D remains ambiguous. The V gene lost 5 bases and the J gene lost 5 bases, with 13 bases spanning the gap. CDR1 is MDHEN, CDR2 SYDVKM, per germline. The CDR3 covers 13 residues. CDR3 bases: TGTGCCAGCAGTATACGGGCGCCCAACGAGCAGTACTTC. Its protein product is CASSIRAPNEQYF. Full variable domain (outside the CDR3, taken from reference TRBV28 and TRBJ2-7): DVKVTQSSRYLVKRTGEKVFLECVQDMDHENMFWYRQDPGLGLRLIYFSYDVKMKEKGDIPEGYSVSREKKERFSLILESASTNQTSMYLCASSIRAPNEQYFGPGTRLTVT.

This clonotype was seen ten or more times. The J gene is TRBJ1-2, the V gene TRBV29-1, with D possibly being TRBD1 (6 bases). CDR1 and CDR2 from the germline V gene are SQVTM and ANQGSEA. Between the trimmed V and J ends, which lost 3 bases and 4 bases, there was a span of 9 bases. The CDR3 is made up of 12 amino acids. The CDR3 nucleotides read TGCAGCGTTGATAGGGACACCTATGGCTACACCTTC. This gives the protein CSVDRDTYGYTF.

This clonotype was seen ten or more times. This sequence joins TRBV5-1 and TRBJ2-7; D not resolved. In germline, CDR1 is SGHRS, CDR2 YFSETQ. The CDR3 spans 15 residues. The ends were cut back, 0 bases at V and 0 bases at J, with 10 bases in the middle. DNA for the CDR3: TGCGCCAGCAGCTTGGCCCCACCGAGCTCCTACGAGCAGTACTTC. It encodes CASSLAPPSSYEQYF.

This clonotype was detected ten times or more. V and J are TRBV19 and TRBJ2-3, with D unclear. The CDR3 contains 14 residues. The V end lost 7 bases, the J end lost 7 bases, and 18 bases lay between the germline ends. From germline, CDR1 is LNHDA and CDR2 SQIVND (reference sequence). This chain's CDR3 is CASTGSQYSNTQYF. CDR3 nucleotide sequence: TGTGCCAGTACGGGCAGCCAGTACAGTAATACGCAGTATTTT.

This clonotype has at least ten counts. The chain has TRBV29-1 and TRBJ1-1; possibly TRBD1 for D (5 bases). The CDR3 extends over 14 amino acids. Trimming removed 0 bases from V and 1 base from J, with 9 bases in between. From germline, CDR1 is SQVTM and CDR2 ANQGSEA. The CDR3 DNA reads TGCAGCGTTGAAGAAGTGGGGGGGAACACTGAAGCTTTCTTT. Its protein is CSVEEVGGNTEAFF.

This clonotype was seen many times. The chain recombines TRBV7-9 with TRBJ2-3, with TRBD2 matching 12 bases. This CDR3 contains 16 residues. V gave up 3 bases and J gave up 5 bases; unmatched junction bases: 6. The germline gives CDR1 SEHNR, CDR2 FQNEAQ (reference sequence). CDR3 loop: CASSFSRLAGEDTQYF. DNA for the CDR3: TGTGCCAGCAGCTTCAGCCGACTAGCGGGGGAAGATACGCAGTATTTT.

As DNA, the CDR3 is TGTGCCAGCAGCCTGCGCCGGGGGGAGGGTTACTCCTTAGAATGCAACAATGAGCAGTTCTTC. It yields the protein CASSLRRGEGYSLECNNEQFF. The V and J genes are TRBV7-7 and TRBJ2-1; 7 bases line up with TRBD2. The CDR3 spans 21 residues. The germline gives CDR1 SSHAT, CDR2 FNYEAQ (reference sequence). The V and J ends lost 5 bases and 5 bases, in that order; junction bases with no gene match: 27.

Of note for this clonotype: A much larger clonotype is one base distant, so this may be a read error. This chain joins TRBV10-2 and TRBJ2-7; TRBD1 matches 7 bases. Per the germline V gene, CDR1 is WSHSY and CDR2 is SAAADI. This CDR3 has 13 residues. The CDR3 is CASSPGQLYGQYF. In DNA, the CDR3 is TGCGCCAGCAGCCCGGGACAGCTTTACGGGCAGTACTTC.

The V gene is TRBV12-3 or TRBV12-4, the J gene TRBJ2-3, with unresolved D. The V end lost 6 bases, the J end lost 3 bases, and 13 bases lay between the germline ends. The length of the CDR3 is 14 residues. CDR3 DNA sequence: TGTGCCAGCAGAAGGGATTACTCTACAGATACGCAGTATTTT. The encoded protein is CASRRDYSTDTQYF.

The sample holds many counts of this clonotype. V and J are TRBV5-6 and TRBJ2-3; TRBD1 is a possible D gene (6 bases). V dropped 2 bases and J dropped 1 base, with 11 bases sitting between them. The CDR3 is made up of 15 amino acids. CDR1 and CDR2 (germline): SGHDT, YYEEEE. The CDR3 is CASSFWDTGTDTQYF. The CDR3 DNA reads TGTGCCAGCAGCTTTTGGGACACCGGCACAGATACGCAGTATTTT.

V and J are TRBV7-9 and TRBJ2-3; a possible D gene is TRBD1 (5 bases). The germline CDR1 and CDR2 sequences are SEHNR and FQNEAQ (reference sequence). This CDR3 is 14 amino acids long. V dropped 2 bases and J dropped 3 bases, with 9 bases sitting between them. CDR3 DNA sequence: TGTGCCAGCAGCTTATGGGGCCCTACAGATACGCAGTATTTT. Translated, it gives CASSLWGPTDTQYF. The whole variable domain, filled in from reference TRBV7-9 and TRBJ2-3, reads DTGVSQNPRHKITKRGQNVTFRCDPISEHNRLYWYRQTLGQGPEFLTYFQNEAQLEKSRLLSDRFSAERPKGSFSTLEIQRTEQGDSAMYLCASSLWGPTDTQYFGPGTRLTVL.

The sample holds many counts of this clonotype. The V and J genes are TRBV6-1 and TRBJ2-7; 8 nucleotides line up with TRBD1. CDR1 MNHNS and CDR2 SASEGT come from the germline V gene. V shed 7 bases and J 0 bases; nucleotides not matched to a gene: 5. The CDR3 contains 14 residues. This CDR3 reads CASIKDRGSYEQYF. Here the CDR3 DNA reads TGTGCCAGCATTAAAGACAGGGGCTCCTACGAGCAGTACTTC.

The sample holds many counts of this clonotype. The gene calls are TRBV28 and TRBJ2-1; no clear D gene. The germline V and J ends were trimmed by 6 bases and 0 bases, with 9 bases remaining between them. The CDR3 extends over 14 amino acids. Germline loops: CDR1 MDHEN, CDR2 SYDVKM. The CDR3 here is CASSERSSYNEQFF. The DNA for the CDR3 is TGTGCCAGCAGCGAACGAAGCTCCTACAATGAGCAGTTCTTC.

This chain joins TRBV7-2 and TRBJ1-3; no clear D gene. From germline, CDR1 is SGHTA and CDR2 FQGNSA. The CDR3 has 15 amino acids. Trimming took 9 bases from V and 3 from J, leaving 18 bases between them. CDR3 DNA: TGTGCCAGTACTGGCGGTTCCTCCATTGGAAACACCATATATTTT. This codes for CASTGGSSIGNTIYF.

The table lists this clonotype with many counts. V and J are TRBV7-3 and TRBJ2-3, with 10 nucleotides matching TRBD2. Trimming at V came to 1 base and at J to 6 bases, leaving 4 bases not matched to a gene. The CDR3 length is 15 residues. Per the germline V gene, CDR1 is SGHTA and CDR2 is FQGTGA. This CDR3 reads CASSLNSGGTDTQYF. CDR3 DNA sequence: TGTGCCAGCAGCTTAAATAGCGGGGGGACCGATACGCAGTATTTT.

With respect to this clonotype: A much larger clone is a single base away; this may be a read error. This chain connects TRBV11-2 to TRBJ2-1; no reliable D call. CDR3 length: 13 amino acids. The germline V gene has CDR1 SGHAT and CDR2 FQNNGV. The CDR3 region has the DNA TGTGCCAGCAGCTTAGATCGGTCCAATGGGCAGTTCTTC. Encoded protein: CASSLDRSNGQFF.

This clonotype was counted many times. The genes are TRBV12-3 or TRBV12-4 and TRBJ2-3; no clear D. This CDR3 is built from 13 residues. Trimming took 3 bases from V and 4 from J, leaving 8 bases between them. The CDR3 nucleotides are TGTGCCAGCAGTTTTGGTCAGTCAGATACGCAGTATTTT. Protein product: CASSFGQSDTQYF.

On this clonotype itself: A read error is likely here: a far larger clone is one base away. The chain carries TRBV6-6 and TRBJ2-1, with 8 bases matching TRBD2. The CDR3 has 17 amino acids. The germline CDR1 and CDR2 sequences are MNHNY and SVGAGI (reference sequence). CDR3 sequence reads: CAISESPGGEVRHEQFF. As DNA, the CDR3 is TGTGCCATCAGTGAGAGCCCGGGGGGGGAAGTACGACATGAGCAGTTCTTC.

About this clonotype: A read error may be the cause here, since a much bigger clone is one base away. This rearrangement joins TRBV20-1 to TRBJ1-5; D uncertain. Looked up from germline, CDR1 is DFQATT and CDR2 is SNEGSKA (reference sequence). V was trimmed by 0 bases and J by 2 bases, leaving 11 bases between them. The length of the CDR3 is 15 residues. CDR3 loop: CSAREGSSCNQPQHF. The CDR3 nucleotides are TGCAGTGCTAGAGAAGGCAGCAGCTGCAATCAGCCCCAGCATTTT.

This clonotype was observed many times. The chain recombines TRBV29-1 with TRBJ2-7; D is perhaps TRBD2 (5 bases). Trimming removed 7 bases from V and 1 base from J, with 11 bases in between. Germline values: CDR1 SQVTM, CDR2 ANQGSEA. The CDR3 extends over 12 amino acids. This CDR3 reads CSAMRDSYEQYF. The CDR3 coding sequence is TGCAGCGCGATGAGGGATTCCTACGAGCAGTACTTC.

Details on this clonotype: A read error may explain this, as a much larger clone is one base away. Given the absence of the conserved phenylalanine or tryptophan at the CDR3 end, a read error is likely. The chain is built from TRBV19 and TRBJ1-5; 9 bases align to TRBD1. V shed 1 base, J shed 11 bases, and the junction held 9 bases outside the gene matches. Germline V CDR1 and CDR2: LNHDA, SQIVND (reference sequence). The CDR3 is made up of 15 amino acids. Here the CDR3 reads CASSIGGTGLITQHL. Here the CDR3 DNA reads TGTGCCAGTAGTATAGGAGGGACAGGGCTTATAACCCAGCATCTT.

Many counts were recorded for this clonotype. The J gene is TRBJ2-4, the V gene TRBV6-2 or TRBV6-3; possible D gene TRBD1, 6 bases. V was cut by 5 bases and J by 8 bases, with 19 bases left in between. CDR1 is MNHEY, CDR2 SVGEGT, per germline. The CDR3 has 15 amino acids. This CDR3 is CASSPTATGYDIQYF. CDR3 sequence (DNA): TGTGCCAGCAGTCCTACAGCAACAGGGTATGACATTCAGTACTTC.